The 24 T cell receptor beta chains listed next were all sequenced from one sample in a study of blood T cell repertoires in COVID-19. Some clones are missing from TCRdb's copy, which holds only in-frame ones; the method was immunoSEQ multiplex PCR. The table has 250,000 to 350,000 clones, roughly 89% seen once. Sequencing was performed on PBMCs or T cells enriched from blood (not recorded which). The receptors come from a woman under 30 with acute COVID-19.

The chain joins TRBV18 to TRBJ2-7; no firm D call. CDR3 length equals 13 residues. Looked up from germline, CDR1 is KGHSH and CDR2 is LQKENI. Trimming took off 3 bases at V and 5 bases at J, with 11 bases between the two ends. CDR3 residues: CASSPDIQDEQYF. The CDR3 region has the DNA TGTGCCAGCTCACCCGACATTCAGGACGAGCAGTACTTC.

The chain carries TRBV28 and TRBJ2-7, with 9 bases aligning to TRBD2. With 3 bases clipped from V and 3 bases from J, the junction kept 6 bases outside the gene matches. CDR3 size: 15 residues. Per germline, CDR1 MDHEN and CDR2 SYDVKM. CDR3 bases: TGTGCCAGCAGTTTTAGCGGGAGAATGAGCTACGAGCAGTACTTC. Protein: CASSFSGRMSYEQYF.

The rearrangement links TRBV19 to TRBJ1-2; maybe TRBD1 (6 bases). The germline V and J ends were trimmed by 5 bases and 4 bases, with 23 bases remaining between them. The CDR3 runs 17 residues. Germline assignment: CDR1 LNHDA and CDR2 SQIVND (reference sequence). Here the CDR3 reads CASSVPATGIEGYGYTF. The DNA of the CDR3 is TGTGCCAGTAGTGTCCCGGCCACAGGGATTGAAGGCTATGGCTACACCTTC.

In DNA, the CDR3 is TGTGCCAGCAGTGAAGAAGGGACAGGGTTAACCGGGGAGCTGTTTTTT. This codes for CASSEEGTGLTGELFF. The V and J genes are TRBV2 and TRBJ2-2; 9 nucleotides line up with TRBD1. The CDR3 loop spans 16 amino acids. The junction had 5 bases not matched to a gene; V was cut back by 1 base and J by 5 bases. Germline CDR1 reads SNHLY; CDR2 reads FYNNEI.

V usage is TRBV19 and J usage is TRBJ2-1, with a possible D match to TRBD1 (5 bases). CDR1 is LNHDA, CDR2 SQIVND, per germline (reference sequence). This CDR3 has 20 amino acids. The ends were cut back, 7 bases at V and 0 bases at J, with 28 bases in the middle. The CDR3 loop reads CASTLRAWGSRASSYNEQFF. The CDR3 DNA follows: TGTGCCAGTACCCTCCGGGCATGGGGCTCTAGAGCTTCCTCCTACAATGAGCAGTTCTTC.

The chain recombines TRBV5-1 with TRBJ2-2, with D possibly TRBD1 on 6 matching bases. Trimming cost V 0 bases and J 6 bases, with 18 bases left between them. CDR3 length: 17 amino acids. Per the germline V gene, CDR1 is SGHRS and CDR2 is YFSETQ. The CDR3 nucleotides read TGCGCCAGCAGCTTGGAGGCACAGGGTAGAGTATCCGGGGAGCTGTTTTTT. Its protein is CASSLEAQGRVSGELFF.

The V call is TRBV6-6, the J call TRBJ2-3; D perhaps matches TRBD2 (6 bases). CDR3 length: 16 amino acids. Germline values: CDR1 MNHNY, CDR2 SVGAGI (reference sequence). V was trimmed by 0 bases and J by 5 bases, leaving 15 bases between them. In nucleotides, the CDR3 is TGTGCCAGCAGTTACTCGAGACTAGACCCCAGAGATACGCAGTATTTT. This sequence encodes CASSYSRLDPRDTQYF.

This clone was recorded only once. DNA for the CDR3: TGTGCCAGCAGCTTACGCGGGACAGACTCCTACGAGCAGTACTTC. It encodes CASSLRGTDSYEQYF. The chain combines TRBV11-2 with TRBJ2-7; D might be TRBD1 (7 bases). Looked up from germline, CDR1 is SGHAT and CDR2 is FQNNGV. V lost 2 bases and J lost 0, with 11 bases in between. The CDR3 consists of 15 residues.

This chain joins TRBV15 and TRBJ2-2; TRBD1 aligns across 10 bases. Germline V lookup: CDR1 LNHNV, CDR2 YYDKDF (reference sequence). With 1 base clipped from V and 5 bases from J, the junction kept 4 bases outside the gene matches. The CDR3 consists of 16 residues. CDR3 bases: TGTGCCACCAGCAGAGGACAGGGGGCTTGGACCGGGGAGCTGTTTTTT. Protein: CATSRGQGAWTGELFF.

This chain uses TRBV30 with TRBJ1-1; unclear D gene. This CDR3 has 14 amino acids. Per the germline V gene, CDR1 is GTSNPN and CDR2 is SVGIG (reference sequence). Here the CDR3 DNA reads TGTGCAATTTCTTTCCCCTTCGCGGGATATGAAGCTTTCTTT. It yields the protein CAISFPFAGYEAFF.

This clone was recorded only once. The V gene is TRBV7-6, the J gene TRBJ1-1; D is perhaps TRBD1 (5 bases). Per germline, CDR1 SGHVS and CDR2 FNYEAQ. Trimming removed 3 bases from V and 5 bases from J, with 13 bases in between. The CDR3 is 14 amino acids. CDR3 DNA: TGTGCCAGCAGCTTGCAGGGAATAGGGACTGAAGCTTTCTTT. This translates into CASSLQGIGTEAFF. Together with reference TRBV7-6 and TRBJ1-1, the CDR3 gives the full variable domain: GAGVSQSPRYKVTKRGQDVALRCDPISGHVSLYWYRQALGQGPEFLTYFNYEAQQDKSGLPNDRFSAERPEGSISTLTIQRTEQRDSAMYRCASSLQGIGTEAFFGQGTRLTVV.

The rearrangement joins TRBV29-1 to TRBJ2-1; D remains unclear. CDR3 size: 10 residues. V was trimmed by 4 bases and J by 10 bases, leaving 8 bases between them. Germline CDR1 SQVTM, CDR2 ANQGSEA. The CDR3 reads CSVVLEEQFF. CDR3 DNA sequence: TGCAGCGTTGTTCTCGAGGAGCAGTTCTTC.

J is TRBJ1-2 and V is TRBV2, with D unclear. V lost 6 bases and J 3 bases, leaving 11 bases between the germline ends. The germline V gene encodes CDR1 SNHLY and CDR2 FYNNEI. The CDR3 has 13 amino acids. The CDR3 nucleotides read TGTGCCAGCAGCCAGGCCGGTGACTATGGCTACACCTTC. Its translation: CASSQAGDYGYTF.

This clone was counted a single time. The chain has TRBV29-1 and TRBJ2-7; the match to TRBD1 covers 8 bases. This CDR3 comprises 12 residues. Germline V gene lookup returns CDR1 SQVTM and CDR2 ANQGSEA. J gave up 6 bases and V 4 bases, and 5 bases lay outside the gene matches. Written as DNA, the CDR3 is TGCAGCGTTGTAACGGACAGGGCCGAGCAGTACTTC. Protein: CSVVTDRAEQYF.

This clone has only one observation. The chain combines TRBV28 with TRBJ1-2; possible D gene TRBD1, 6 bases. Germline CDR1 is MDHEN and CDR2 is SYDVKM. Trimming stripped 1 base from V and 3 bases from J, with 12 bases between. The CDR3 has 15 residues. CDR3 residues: CASSLSGQPYYGYTF. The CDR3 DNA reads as TGTGCCAGCAGTTTATCCGGACAGCCATACTATGGCTACACCTTC.

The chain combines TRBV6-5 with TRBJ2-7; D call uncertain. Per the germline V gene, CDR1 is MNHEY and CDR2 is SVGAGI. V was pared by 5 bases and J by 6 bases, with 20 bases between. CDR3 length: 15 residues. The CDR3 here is CASSNPSAGDLEQYF. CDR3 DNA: TGTGCCAGCAGTAACCCCTCAGCCGGAGATCTCGAGCAGTACTTC.

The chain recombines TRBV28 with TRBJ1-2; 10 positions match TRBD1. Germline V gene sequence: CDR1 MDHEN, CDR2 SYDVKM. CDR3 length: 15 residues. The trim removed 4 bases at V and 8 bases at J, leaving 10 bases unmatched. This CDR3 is CASSSDRGQGFGYTF. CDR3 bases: TGTGCCAGCAGTTCCGACAGGGGGCAAGGGTTCGGCTACACCTTC.

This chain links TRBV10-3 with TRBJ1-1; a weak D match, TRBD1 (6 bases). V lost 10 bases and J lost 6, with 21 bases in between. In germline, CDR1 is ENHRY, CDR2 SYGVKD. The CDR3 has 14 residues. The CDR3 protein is CANRDHTGSPEAFF. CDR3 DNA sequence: TGTGCCAACAGAGACCATACAGGGTCGCCTGAAGCTTTCTTT.

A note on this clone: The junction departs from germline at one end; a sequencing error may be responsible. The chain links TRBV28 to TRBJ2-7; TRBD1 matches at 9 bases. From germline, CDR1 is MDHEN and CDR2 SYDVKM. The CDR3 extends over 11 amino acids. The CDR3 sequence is CASTLGDRVNF. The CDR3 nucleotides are TGTGCCAGCACCTTAGGGGACAGGGTGAACTTC. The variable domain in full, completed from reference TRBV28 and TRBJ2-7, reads DVKVTQSSRYLVKRTGEKVFLECVQDMDHENMFWYRQDPGLGLRLIYFSYDVKMKEKGDIPEGYSVSREKKERFSLILESASTNQTSMYLCASTLGDRVNFGPGTRLTVT.

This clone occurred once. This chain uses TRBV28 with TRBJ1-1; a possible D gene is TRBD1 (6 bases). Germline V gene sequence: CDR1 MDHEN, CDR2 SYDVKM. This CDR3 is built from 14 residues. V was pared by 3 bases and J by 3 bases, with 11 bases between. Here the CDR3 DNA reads TGTGCCAGCAGTTTCGGGGGGGCGGACACTGAAGCTTTCTTT. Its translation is CASSFGGADTEAFF.

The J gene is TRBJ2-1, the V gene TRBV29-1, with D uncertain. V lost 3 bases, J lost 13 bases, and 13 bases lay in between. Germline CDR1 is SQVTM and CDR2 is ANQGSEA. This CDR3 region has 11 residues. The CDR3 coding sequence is TGCAGCGTTGAGCTAGGTCGTATACAGTTCTTC. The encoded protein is CSVELGRIQFF.

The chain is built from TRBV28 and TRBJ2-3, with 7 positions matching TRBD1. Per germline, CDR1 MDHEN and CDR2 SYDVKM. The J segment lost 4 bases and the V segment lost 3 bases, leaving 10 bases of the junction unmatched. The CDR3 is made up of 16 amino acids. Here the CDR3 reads CASSFKGAGIADTQYF. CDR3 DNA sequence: TGTGCCAGCAGTTTTAAGGGGGCAGGTATCGCAGATACGCAGTATTTT.

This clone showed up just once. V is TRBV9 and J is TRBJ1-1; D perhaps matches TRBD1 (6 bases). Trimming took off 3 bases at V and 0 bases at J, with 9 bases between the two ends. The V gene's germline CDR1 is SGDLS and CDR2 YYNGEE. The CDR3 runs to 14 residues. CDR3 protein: CASSAGQMNTEAFF. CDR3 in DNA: TGTGCCAGCAGCGCCGGACAGATGAACACTGAAGCTTTCTTT.

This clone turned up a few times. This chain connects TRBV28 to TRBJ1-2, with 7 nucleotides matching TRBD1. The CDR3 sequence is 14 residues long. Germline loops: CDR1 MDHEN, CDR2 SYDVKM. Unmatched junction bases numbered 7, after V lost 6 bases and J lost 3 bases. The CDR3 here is CASREGTGDYGYTF. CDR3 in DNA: TGTGCCAGCAGGGAGGGAACAGGGGACTATGGCTACACCTTC.